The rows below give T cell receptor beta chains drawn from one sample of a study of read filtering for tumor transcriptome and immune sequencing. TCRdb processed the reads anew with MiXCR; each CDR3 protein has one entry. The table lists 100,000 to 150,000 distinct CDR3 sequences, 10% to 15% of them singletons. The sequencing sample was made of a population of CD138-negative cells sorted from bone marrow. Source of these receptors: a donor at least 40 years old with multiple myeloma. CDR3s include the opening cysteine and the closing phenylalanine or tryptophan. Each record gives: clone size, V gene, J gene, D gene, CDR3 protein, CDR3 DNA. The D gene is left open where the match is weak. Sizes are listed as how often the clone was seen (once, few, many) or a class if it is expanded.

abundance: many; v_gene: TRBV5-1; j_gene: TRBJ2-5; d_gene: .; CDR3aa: CASSFSGSSIETQYF; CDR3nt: TGCGCCAGCAGCTTTTCGGGCAGTTCTATAGAGACCCAGTACTTC
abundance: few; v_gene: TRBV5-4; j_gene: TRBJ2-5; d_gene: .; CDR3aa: CASSLVGSGETQYF; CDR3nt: TGTGCCAGCAGCTTGGTGGGCAGCGGGGAGACCCAGTACTTC
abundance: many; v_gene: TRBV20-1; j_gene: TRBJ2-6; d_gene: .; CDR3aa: CSAPESGANVLTF; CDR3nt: TGCAGTGCTCCGGAATCTGGGGCCAACGTCCTGACTTTC
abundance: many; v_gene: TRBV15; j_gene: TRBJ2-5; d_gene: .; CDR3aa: CATSMGGLRGPQETQYF; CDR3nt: TGTGCCACCAGCATGGGGGGTTTGCGGGGGCCCCAAGAGACCCAGTACTTC
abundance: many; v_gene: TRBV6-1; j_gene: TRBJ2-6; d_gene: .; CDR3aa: CASKLGLSSGANVLTF; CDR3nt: TGTGCCAGCAAATTAGGCCTGAGCTCTGGGGCCAACGTCCTGACTTTC
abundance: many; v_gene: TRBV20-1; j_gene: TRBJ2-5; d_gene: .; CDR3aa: CSAIDPVGETQYF; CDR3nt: TGCAGTGCTATAGACCCTGTGGGGGAGACCCAGTACTTC
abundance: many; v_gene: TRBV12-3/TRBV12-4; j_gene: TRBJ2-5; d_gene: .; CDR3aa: CASGREEETQYF; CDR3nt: TGTGCCAGTGGAAGGGAGGAGGAGACCCAGTACTTC
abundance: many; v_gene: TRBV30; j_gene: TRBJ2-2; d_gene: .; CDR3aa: CAWSVKRLNTGELFF; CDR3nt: TGTGCCTGGAGTGTAAAGCGGCTGAACACCGGGGAGCTGTTTTTT
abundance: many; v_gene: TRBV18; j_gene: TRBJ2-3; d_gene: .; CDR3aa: CASSPGLDTQYF; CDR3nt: TGTGCCAGCTCACCGGGGCTAGATACGCAGTATTTT
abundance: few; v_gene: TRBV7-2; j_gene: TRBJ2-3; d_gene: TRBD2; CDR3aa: CASSAGLAGAVGDTQYF; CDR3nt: TGTGCCAGCAGCGCAGGACTAGCGGGAGCAGTTGGAGATACGCAGTATTTT
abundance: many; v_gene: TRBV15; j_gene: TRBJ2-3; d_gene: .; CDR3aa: CATSRMTGSTDTQYF; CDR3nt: TGTGCCACCAGCAGAATGACAGGAAGCACAGATACGCAGTATTTT
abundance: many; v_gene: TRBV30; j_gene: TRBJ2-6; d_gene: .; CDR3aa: CAWQTGNGANVLTF; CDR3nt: TGTGCCTGGCAAACAGGGAATGGGGCCAACGTCCTGACTTTC
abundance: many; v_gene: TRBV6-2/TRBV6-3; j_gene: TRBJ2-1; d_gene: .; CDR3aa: CASSSGTSSYNEQFF; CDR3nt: TGTGCCAGCAGCTCCGGGACAAGCTCCTACAATGAGCAGTTCTTC
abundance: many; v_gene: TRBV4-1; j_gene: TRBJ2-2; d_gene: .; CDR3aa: CASRGLTNTGELFF; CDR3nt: TGCGCCAGTAGGGGCCTTACGAACACCGGGGAGCTGTTTTTT
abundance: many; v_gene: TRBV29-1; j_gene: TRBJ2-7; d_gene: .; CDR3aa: CSVERQGDEQYF; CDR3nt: TGCAGCGTTGAGAGGCAGGGCGACGAGCAGTACTTC
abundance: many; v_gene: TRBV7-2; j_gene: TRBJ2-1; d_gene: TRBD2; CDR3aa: CASSLAAGIYNEQFF; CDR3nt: TGTGCCAGCAGCTTAGCAGCGGGGATCTACAATGAGCAGTTCTTC